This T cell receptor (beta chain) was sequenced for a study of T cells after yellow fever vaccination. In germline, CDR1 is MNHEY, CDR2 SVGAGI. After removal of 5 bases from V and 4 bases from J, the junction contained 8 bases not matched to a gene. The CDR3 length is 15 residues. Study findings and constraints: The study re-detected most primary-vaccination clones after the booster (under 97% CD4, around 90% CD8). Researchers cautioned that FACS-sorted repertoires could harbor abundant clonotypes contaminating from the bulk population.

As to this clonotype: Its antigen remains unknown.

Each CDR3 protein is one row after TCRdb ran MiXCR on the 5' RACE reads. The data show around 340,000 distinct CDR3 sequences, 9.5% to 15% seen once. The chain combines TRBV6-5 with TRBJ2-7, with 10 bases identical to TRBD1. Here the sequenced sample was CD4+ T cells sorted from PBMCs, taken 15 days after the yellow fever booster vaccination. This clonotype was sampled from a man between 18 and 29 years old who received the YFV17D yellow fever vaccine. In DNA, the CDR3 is TGTGCCAGCAGTCAAGTGGGACAGGGGTCTTACGAGCAGTACGTC. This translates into CASSQVGQGSYEQYV.